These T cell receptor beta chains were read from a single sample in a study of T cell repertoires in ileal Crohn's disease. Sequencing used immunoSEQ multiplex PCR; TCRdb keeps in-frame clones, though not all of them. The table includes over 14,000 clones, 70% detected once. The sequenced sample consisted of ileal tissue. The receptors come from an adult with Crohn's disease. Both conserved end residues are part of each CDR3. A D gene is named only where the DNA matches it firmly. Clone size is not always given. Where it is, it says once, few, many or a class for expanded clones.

CASSYRRLNTEAFF | TGTGCCAGCAGCTACCGACGGTTGAACACTGAAGCTTTCTTT | TRBJ1-1 | TRBV9 | NA | 14 | NA
CSVDAGSGAYNEQFF | TGCAGCGTTGACGCGGGTAGCGGGGCCTACAATGAGCAGTTCTTC | TRBJ2-1 | TRBV29-1 | TRBD2 | 15 | NA
CASSYGYGQYNEQFF | TGTGCCAGCAGTTACGGGTACGGGCAGTACAATGAGCAGTTCTTC | TRBJ2-1 | TRBV6-5 | NA | 15 | NA
CASSLFRGGTEAFF | TGTGCCAGCAGTTTATTTAGGGGTGGCACTGAAGCTTTCTTT | TRBJ1-1 | TRBV27 | NA | 14 | NA
CASSELQTRSEKLFF | TGTGCCAGCAGTGAACTACAGACCAGGAGTGAAAAACTGTTTTTT | TRBJ1-4 | TRBV2 | NA | 15 | NA
CASSLSEFSNQPQHF | TGCGCCAGCAGTCTATCAGAGTTTAGCAATCAGCCCCAGCATTTT | TRBJ1-5 | TRBV23-1 | NA | 15 | NA
CASSELGDRSYEQYF | TGTGCCAGCAGTGAACTGGGGGACAGGTCCTACGAGCAGTACTTC | TRBJ2-7 | TRBV6-1 | TRBD1 | 15 | NA
CASSLGGGQGKLFF | TGCGCCAGCAGCTTGGGTGGCGGTCAGGGAAAACTGTTTTTT | TRBJ1-4 | TRBV5-1 | NA | 14 | medium-sized
CATSDRALGEKLFF | TGTGCCACCAGCGACCGGGCCTTGGGAGAAAAACTGTTTTTT | TRBJ1-4 | TRBV15 | NA | 14 | few
CASSSSWTGGNEKLFF | TGCGCCAGCAGCTCCAGCTGGACAGGGGGCAACGAAAAACTGTTTTTT | TRBJ1-4 | TRBV5-1 | TRBD1 | 16 | NA
CASSDRHLQPQHF | TGTGCCAGTAGTGATCGACATTTACAGCCCCAGCATTTT | TRBJ1-5 | TRBV19 | NA | 13 | NA
CASSLDGGVSSYEQYF | TGTGCCAGCAGTTTAGACGGTGGCGTGAGCTCCTACGAGCAGTACTTC | TRBJ2-7 | TRBV28 | NA | 16 | NA
CASSPPNRVRSNQPQHF | TGTGCCAGCAGTCCCCCAAACAGGGTTCGTAGCAATCAGCCCCAGCATTTT | TRBJ1-5 | TRBV28 | NA | 17 | NA
CASSLGGAGGRNSRELFF | TGTGCCAGCAGCTTAGGGGGAGCGGGGGGGCGGAACTCCAGGGAGCTGTTTTTT | TRBJ2-2 | TRBV7-2 | TRBD2 | 18 | NA
CASSPRGRPGEAFF | TGTGCCAGCAGCCCCAGGGGTCGGCCTGGGGAAGCTTTCTTT | TRBJ1-1 | TRBV5-4 | NA | 14 | few
CAGRGLFLGNTIYF | TGTGCCGGCCGAGGACTGTTCCTTGGAAACACCATATATTTT | TRBJ1-3 | TRBV7-6 | NA | 14 | NA
CAWSPQRNEKLFF | TGTGCCTGGAGTCCCCAGCGGAATGAAAAACTGTTTTTT | TRBJ1-4 | TRBV30 | NA | 13 | few
CASSSNNYGYTF | TGTGCCAGCAGTAGTAACAACTATGGCTACACCTTC | TRBJ1-2 | TRBV6-1 | NA | 12 | NA
CASSVGRTSYEQYF | TGTGCCAGCAGCGTAGGGAGAACCTCCTACGAGCAGTACTTC | TRBJ2-7 | TRBV9 | NA | 14 | once